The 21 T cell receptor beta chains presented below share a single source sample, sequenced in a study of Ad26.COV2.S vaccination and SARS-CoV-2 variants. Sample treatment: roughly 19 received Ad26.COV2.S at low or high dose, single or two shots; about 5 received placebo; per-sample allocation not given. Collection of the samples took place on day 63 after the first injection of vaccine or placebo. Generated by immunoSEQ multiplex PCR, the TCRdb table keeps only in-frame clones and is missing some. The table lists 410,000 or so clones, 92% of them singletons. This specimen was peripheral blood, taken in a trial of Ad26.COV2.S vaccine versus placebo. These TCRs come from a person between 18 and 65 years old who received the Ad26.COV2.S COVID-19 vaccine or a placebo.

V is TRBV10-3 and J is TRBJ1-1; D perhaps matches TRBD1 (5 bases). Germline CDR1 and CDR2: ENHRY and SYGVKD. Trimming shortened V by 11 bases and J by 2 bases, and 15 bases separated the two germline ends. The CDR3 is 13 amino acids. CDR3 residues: CASNIGENTEAFF. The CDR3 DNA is TGTGCCTCCAATATAGGGGAAAACACTGAAGCTTTCTTT.

CDR3 sequence reads: CASSSPGGIRPYEQYF. CDR3 nucleotides: TGTGCCAGCAGTTCACCCGGGGGGATTCGCCCCTACGAGCAGTACTTC. The chain has TRBV28 and TRBJ2-7, with 7 positions matching TRBD2. Germline CDR1 MDHEN, CDR2 SYDVKM. J lost 2 bases, V lost 4 bases, and 11 bases had no gene match. The CDR3 runs 16 residues.

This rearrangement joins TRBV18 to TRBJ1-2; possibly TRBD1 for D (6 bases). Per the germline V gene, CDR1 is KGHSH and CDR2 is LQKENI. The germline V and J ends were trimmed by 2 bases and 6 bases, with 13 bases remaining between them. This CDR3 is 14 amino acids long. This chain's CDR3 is CASSPSRGLDGYTF. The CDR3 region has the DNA TGTGCCAGCTCACCATCCAGGGGCTTGGATGGCTACACCTTC.

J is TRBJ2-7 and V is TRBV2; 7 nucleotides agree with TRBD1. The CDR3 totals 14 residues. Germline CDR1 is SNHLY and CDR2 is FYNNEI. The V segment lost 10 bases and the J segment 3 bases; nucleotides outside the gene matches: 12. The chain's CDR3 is CAIRLGTAVYEQYF. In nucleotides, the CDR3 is TGTGCCATCAGACTCGGGACAGCGGTCTACGAGCAGTACTTC.

The CDR3 region has the DNA TGTGCCAGCAGCTTAGTTGTGGGTACCTCATACAATGAGCAGTTCTTC. It is translated as CASSLVVGTSYNEQFF. The rearrangement links TRBV7-9 to TRBJ2-1; D unclear. The CDR3 length is 16 residues. Germline lookup yields CDR1 SEHNR and CDR2 FQNEAQ (reference sequence). The V end lost 1 base, the J end lost 4 bases, and 14 bases lay between the germline ends.

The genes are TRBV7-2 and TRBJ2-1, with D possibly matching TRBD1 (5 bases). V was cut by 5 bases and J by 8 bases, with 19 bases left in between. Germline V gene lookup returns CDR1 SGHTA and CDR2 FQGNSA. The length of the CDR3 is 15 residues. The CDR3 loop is CASSQRGVVGDEQFF. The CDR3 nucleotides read TGTGCCAGCAGCCAAAGGGGTGTGGTTGGGGATGAGCAGTTCTTC. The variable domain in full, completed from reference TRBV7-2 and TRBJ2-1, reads GAGVSQSPSNKVTEKGKDVELRCDPISGHTALYWYRQSLGQGLEFLIYFQGNSAPDKSGLPSDRFSAERTGGSVSTLTIQRTQQEDSAVYLCASSQRGVVGDEQFFGPGTRLTVL.

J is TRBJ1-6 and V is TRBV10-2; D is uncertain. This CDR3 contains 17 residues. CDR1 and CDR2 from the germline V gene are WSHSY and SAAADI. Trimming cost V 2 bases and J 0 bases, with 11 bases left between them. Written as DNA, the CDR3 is TGCGCCAGCAGTGAGCTAGGGAGACGCTCCTATAATTCACCCCTCCACTTT. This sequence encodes CASSELGRRSYNSPLHF.

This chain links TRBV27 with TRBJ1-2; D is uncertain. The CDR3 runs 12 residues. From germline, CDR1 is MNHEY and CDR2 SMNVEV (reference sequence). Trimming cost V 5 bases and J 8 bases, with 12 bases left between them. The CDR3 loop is CASSPPRGGYTF. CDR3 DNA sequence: TGTGCCAGCAGTCCCCCAAGAGGGGGCTACACCTTC.

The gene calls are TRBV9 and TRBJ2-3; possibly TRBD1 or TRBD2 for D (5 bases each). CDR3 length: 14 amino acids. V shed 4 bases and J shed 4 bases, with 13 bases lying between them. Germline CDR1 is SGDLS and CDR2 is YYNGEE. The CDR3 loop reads CASSPRWDPDTQYF. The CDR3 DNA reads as TGTGCCAGCAGCCCCCGCTGGGACCCAGATACGCAGTATTTT.

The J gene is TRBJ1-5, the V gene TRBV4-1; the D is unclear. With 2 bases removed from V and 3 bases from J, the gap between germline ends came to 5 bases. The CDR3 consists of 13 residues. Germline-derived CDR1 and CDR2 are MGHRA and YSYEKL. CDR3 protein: CASSQHFNQPQHF. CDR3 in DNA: TGCGCCAGCAGCCAACATTTCAATCAGCCCCAGCATTTT.

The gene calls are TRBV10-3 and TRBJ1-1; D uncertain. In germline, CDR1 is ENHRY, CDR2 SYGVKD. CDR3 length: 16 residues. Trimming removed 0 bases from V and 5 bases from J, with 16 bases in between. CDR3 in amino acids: CAISESRDPGKTEAFF. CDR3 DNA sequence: TGTGCCATCAGTGAGTCTCGGGATCCGGGCAAAACTGAAGCTTTCTTT.

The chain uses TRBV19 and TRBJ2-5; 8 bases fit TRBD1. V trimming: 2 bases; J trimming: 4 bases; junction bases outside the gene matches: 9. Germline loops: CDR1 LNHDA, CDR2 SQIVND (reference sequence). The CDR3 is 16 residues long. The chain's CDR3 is CASSIPGQVGRETQYF. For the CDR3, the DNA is TGTGCCAGTAGTATACCGGGACAGGTGGGGAGAGAGACCCAGTACTTC.

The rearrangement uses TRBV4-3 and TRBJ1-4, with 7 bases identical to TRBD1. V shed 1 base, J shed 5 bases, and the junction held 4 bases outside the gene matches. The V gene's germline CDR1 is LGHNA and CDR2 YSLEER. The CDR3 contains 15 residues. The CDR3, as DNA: TGCGCCAGCAGCCAAGTGAGGGGGCGGAATGAAAAACTGTTTTTT. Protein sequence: CASSQVRGRNEKLFF.

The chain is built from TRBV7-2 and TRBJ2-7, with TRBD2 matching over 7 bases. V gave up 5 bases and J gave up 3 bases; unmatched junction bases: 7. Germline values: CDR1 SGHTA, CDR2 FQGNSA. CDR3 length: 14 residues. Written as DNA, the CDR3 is TGTGCCAGCAGCGCCTACGGGGGGAACTACGAGCAGTACTTC. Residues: CASSAYGGNYEQYF.

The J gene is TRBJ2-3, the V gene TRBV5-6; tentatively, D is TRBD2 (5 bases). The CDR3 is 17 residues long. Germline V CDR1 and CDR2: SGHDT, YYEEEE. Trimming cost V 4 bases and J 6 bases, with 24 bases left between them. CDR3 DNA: TGTGCCAGCAGCACCAACTCGGGCCGGCGGGCTAGGGATACGCAGTATTTT. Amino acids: CASSTNSGRRARDTQYF.

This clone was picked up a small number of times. This CDR3 is CASSLAPGRGTEAFF. In nucleotides, the CDR3 is TGTGCCAGCAGCTTGGCCCCAGGGCGGGGCACTGAAGCTTTCTTT. J is TRBJ1-1 and V is TRBV5-4, with D perhaps matching TRBD1 (5 bases). The CDR3 has 15 residues. Germline V CDR1 and CDR2: SGHNT, YYREEE (reference sequence). V lost 0 bases, J lost 4 bases, and 13 bases lay in between.

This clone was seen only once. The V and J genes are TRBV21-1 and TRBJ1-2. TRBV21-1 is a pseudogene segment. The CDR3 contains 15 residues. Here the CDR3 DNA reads TGTGCCAGCACCGCGGAGCACCGTATTAACTATGGCTACACCTTC. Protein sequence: CASTAEHRINYGYTF.

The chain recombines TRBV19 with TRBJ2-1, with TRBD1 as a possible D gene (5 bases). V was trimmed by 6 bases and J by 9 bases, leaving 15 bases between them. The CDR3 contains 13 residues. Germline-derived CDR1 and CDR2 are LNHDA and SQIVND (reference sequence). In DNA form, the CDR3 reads TGTGCCAGTAGCCCCAGGGAAGGGTTTGAGCAGTTCTTC. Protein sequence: CASSPREGFEQFF.

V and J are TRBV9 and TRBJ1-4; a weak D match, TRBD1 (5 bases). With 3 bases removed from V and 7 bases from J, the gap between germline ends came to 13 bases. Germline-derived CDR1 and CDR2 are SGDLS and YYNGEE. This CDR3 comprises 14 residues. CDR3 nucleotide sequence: TGTGCCAGCAGCGGGGGCCAGCTACGTGAAAAACTGTTTTTT. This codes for CASSGGQLREKLFF.

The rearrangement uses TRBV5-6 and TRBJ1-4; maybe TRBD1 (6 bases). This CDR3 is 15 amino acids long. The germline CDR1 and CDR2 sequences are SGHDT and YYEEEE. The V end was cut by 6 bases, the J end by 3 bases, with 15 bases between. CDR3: CASTQGLIPNEKLFF. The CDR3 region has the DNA TGTGCCAGCACCCAGGGGTTGATCCCTAATGAAAAACTGTTTTTT. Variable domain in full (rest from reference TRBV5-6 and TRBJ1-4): DAGVTQSPTHLIKTRGQQVTLRCSPKSGHDTVSWYQQALGQGPQFIFQYYEEEERQRGNFPDRFSGHQFPNYSSELNVNALLLGDSALYLCASTQGLIPNEKLFFGSGTQLSVL.

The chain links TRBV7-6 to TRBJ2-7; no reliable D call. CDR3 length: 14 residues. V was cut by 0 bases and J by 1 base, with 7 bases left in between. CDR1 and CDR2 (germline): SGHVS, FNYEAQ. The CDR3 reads CASSLATESYEQYF. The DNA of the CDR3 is TGTGCCAGCAGCTTAGCTACAGAATCCTACGAGCAGTACTTC.